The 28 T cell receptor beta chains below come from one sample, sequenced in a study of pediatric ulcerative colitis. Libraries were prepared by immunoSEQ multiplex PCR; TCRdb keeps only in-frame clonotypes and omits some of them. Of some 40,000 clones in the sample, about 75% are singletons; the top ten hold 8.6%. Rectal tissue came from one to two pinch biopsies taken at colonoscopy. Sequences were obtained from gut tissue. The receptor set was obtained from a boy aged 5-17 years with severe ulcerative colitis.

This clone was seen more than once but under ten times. CDR3 nucleotide sequence: TGTGCAAGTCGCTTAGTGAGGGCGCGGGGCTACACCTTC. Amino acids: CASRLVRARGYTF. The rearrangement uses TRBV12-2 and TRBJ1-2. TRBV12-2 is given as a pseudogene. The CDR3 covers 13 residues.

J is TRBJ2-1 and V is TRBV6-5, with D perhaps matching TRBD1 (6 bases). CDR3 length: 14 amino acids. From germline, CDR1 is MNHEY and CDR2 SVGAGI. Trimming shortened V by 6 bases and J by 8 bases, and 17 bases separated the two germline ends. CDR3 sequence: CASRPGHTPDEQFF. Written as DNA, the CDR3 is TGTGCCAGCAGGCCGGGACATACCCCCGATGAGCAGTTCTTC.

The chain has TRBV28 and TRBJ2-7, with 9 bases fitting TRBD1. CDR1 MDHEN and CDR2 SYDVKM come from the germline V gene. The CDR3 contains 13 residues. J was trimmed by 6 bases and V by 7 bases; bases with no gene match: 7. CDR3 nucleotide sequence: TGTGCCAGCACTCCGGGACAGGGTTTCGAGCAGTACTTC. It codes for CASTPGQGFEQYF. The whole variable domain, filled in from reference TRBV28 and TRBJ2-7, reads DVKVTQSSRYLVKRTGEKVFLECVQDMDHENMFWYRQDPGLGLRLIYFSYDVKMKEKGDIPEGYSVSREKKERFSLILESASTNQTSMYLCASTPGQGFEQYFGPGTRLTVT.

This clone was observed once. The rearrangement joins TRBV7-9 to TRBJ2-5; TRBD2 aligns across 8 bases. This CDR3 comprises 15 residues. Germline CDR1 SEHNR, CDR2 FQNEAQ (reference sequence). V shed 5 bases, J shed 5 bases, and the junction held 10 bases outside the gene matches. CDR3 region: CASSLGGAPRETQYF. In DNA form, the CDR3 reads TGTGCCAGCAGCCTCGGGGGGGCGCCCAGGGAGACCCAGTACTTC.

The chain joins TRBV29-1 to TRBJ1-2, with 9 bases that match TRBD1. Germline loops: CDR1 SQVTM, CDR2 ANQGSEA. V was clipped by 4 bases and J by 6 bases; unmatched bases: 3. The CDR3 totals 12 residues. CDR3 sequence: CSVGDRANGYTF. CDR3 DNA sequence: TGCAGCGTTGGGGACAGGGCCAATGGCTACACCTTC.

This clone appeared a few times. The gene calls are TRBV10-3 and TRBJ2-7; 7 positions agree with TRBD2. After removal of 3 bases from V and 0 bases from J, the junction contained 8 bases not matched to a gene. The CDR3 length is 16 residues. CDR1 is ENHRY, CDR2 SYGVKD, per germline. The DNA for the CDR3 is TGTGCCATCAGTGATCTAGTGGGGGGGAGCTCCTACGAGCAGTACTTC. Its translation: CAISDLVGGSSYEQYF.

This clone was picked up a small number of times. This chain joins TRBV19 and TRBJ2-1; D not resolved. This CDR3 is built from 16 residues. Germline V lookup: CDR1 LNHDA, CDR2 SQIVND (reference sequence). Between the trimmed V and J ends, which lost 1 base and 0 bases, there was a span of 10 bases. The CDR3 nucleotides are TGTGCCAGTAGTATAGGAGTGGCTAGCTCCTACAATGAGCAGTTCTTC. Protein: CASSIGVASSYNEQFF.

The CDR3 region is CASSLGSREAFF. CDR3 DNA sequence: TGTGCCAGCAGCTTAGGATCCAGAGAAGCTTTCTTT. The J gene is TRBJ1-1, the V gene TRBV13; D call uncertain. The germline gives CDR1 PRHDT, CDR2 FYEKMQ (reference sequence). This CDR3 is built from 12 residues. Trimming stripped 0 bases from V and 8 bases from J, with 7 bases between.

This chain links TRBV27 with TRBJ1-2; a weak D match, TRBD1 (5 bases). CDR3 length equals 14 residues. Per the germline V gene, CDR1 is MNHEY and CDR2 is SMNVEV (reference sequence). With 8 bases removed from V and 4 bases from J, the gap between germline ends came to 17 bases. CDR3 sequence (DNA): TGTGCCAGCGGGACCCTTTCGTCCCCCTATGGCTACACCTTC. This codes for CASGTLSSPYGYTF.

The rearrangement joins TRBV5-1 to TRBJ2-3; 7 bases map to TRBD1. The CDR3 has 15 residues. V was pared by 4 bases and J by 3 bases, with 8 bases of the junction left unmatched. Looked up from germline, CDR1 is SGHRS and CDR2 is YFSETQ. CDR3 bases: TGCGCCAGCAGCCGACTGACAGGGTTGACAGATACGCAGTATTTT. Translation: CASSRLTGLTDTQYF.

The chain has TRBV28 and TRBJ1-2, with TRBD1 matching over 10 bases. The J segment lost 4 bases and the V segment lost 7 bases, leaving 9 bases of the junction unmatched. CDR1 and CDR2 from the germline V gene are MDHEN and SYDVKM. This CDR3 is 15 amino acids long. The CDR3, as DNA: TGTGCCAGCAACGGAGGACAGGGGGGGGCCTATGGCTACACCTTC. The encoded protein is CASNGGQGGAYGYTF.

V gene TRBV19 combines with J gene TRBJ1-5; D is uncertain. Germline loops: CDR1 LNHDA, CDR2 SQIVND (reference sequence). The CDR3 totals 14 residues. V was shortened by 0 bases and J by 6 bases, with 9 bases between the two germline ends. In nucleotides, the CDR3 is TGTGCCAGTAGTATAGATGGGAGAGCTCAGCCCCAGCATTTT. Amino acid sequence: CASSIDGRAQPQHF.

The CDR3 nucleotides are TGTGCCAGTAGTCCCGACCTGGGGCCGGGGGAGCAGTACTTC. Protein sequence: CASSPDLGPGEQYF. V and J are TRBV19 and TRBJ2-7; D assignment may be TRBD1 or TRBD2 (5 bases each). The CDR3 is made up of 14 amino acids. Deletions cut 5 bases from V and 7 bases from J, with 18 bases between. In germline, CDR1 is LNHDA, CDR2 SQIVND (reference sequence).

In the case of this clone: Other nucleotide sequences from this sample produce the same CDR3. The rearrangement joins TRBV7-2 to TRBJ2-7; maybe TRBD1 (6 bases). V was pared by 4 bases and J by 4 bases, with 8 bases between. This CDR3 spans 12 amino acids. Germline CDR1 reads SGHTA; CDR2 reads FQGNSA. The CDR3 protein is CASSSQGYEQYF. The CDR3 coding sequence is TGTGCCAGCAGCTCCCAGGGGTACGAGCAGTACTTC.

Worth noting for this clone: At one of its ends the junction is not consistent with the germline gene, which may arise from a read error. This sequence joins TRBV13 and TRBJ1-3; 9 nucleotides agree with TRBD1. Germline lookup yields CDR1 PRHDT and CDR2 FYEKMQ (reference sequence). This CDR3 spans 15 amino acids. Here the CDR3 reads CASSPNRDRERRWNF. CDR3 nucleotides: TGTGCCAGCAGCCCAAACCGGGACAGGGAACGTAGGTGGAATTTT.

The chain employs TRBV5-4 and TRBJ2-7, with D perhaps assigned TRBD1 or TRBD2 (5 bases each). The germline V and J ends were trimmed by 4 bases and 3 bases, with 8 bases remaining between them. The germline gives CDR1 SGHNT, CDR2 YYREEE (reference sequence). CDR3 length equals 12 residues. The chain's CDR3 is CASSRDGYEQYF. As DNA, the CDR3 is TGTGCCAGCAGCAGGGACGGCTACGAGCAGTACTTC.

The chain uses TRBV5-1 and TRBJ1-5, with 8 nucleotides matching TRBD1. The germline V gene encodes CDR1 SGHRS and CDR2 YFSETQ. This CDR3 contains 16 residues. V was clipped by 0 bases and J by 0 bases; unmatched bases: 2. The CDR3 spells CASSLGQGNSNQPQHF. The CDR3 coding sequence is TGCGCCAGCAGCTTGGGACAGGGGAATAGCAATCAGCCCCAGCATTTT.

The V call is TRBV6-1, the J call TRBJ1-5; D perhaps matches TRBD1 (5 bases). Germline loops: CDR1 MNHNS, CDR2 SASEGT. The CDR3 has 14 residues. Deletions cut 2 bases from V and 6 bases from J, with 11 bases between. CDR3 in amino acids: CASSEWRGAQPQHF. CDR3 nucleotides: TGTGCCAGCAGTGAATGGAGGGGAGCTCAGCCCCAGCATTTT.

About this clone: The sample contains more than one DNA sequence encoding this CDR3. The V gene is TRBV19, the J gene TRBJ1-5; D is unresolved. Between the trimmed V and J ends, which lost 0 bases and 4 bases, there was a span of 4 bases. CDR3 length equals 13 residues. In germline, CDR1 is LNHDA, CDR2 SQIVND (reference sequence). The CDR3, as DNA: TGTGCCAGTAGTATAGAGAGAAATCAGCCCCAGCATTTT. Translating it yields CASSIERNQPQHF. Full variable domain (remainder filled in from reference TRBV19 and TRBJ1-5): DGGITQSPKYLFRKEGQNVTLSCEQNLNHDAMYWYRQDPGQGLRLIYYSQIVNDFQKGDIAEGYSVSREKKESFPLTVTSAQKNPTAFYLCASSIERNQPQHFGDGTRLSIL.

CDR3 region: CASSPWTSADTQYF. The CDR3 DNA reads as TGTGCCAGCAGCCCGTGGACTAGCGCAGATACGCAGTATTTT. The chain uses TRBV7-2 and TRBJ2-3; 9 nucleotides match TRBD2. Germline-derived CDR1 and CDR2 are SGHTA and FQGNSA. This CDR3 contains 14 residues. V trimming: 5 bases; J trimming: 4 bases; junction bases outside the gene matches: 4.

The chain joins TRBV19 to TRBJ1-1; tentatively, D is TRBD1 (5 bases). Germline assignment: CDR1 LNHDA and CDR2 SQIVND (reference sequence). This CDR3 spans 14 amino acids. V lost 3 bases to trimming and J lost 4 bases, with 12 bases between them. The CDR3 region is CASSIQGGGTEAFF. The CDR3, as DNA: TGTGCCAGTAGTATTCAGGGCGGCGGCACTGAAGCTTTCTTT.

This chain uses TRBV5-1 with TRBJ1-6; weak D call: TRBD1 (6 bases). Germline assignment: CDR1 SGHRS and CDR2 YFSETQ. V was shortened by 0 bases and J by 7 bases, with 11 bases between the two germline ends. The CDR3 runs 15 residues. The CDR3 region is CASSLAAQGNSPLHF. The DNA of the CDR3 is TGCGCCAGCAGCTTGGCGGCGCAGGGGAATTCACCCCTCCACTTT.

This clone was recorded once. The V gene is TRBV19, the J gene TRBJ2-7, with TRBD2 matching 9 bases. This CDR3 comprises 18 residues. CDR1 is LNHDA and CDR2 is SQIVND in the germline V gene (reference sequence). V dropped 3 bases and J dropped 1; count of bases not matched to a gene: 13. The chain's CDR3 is CASSISGGSVNPSYEQYF. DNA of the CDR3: TGTGCCAGTAGTATTAGCGGGGGAAGCGTGAATCCTTCCTACGAGCAGTACTTC. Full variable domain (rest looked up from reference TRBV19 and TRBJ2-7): DGGITQSPKYLFRKEGQNVTLSCEQNLNHDAMYWYRQDPGQGLRLIYYSQIVNDFQKGDIAEGYSVSREKKESFPLTVTSAQKNPTAFYLCASSISGGSVNPSYEQYFGPGTRLTVT.

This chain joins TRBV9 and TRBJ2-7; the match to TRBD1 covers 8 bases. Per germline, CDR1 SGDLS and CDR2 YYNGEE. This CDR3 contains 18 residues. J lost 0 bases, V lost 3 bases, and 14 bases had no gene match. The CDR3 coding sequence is TGTGCCAGCAGCGCCAACCTAGCAGGGGGCCAAAGCTCCTACGAGCAGTACTTC. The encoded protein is CASSANLAGGQSSYEQYF.

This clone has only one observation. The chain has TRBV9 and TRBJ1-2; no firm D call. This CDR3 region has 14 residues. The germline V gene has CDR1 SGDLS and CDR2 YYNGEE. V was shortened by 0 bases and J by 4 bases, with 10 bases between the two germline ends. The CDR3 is CASSVGEPAYGYTF. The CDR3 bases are TGTGCCAGCAGCGTAGGGGAGCCGGCCTATGGCTACACCTTC.

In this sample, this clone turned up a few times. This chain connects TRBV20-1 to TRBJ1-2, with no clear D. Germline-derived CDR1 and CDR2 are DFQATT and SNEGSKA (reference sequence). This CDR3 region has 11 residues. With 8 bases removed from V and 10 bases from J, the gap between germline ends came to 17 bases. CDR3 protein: CSTGKTLVYTF. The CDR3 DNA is TGCAGTACGGGCAAAACTTTGGTCTACACCTTC.

The CDR3 sequence is CASSLVFYTEAFF. CDR3 coding DNA: TGTGCCAGCAGCTTAGTATTTTATACTGAAGCTTTCTTT. The rearrangement links TRBV7-2 to TRBJ1-1; D call uncertain. The ends were cut back, 1 base at V and 5 bases at J, with 8 bases in the middle. CDR1 and CDR2 (germline): SGHTA, FQGNSA. The CDR3 loop spans 13 amino acids. The full variable domain, in which reference TRBV7-2 and TRBJ1-1 provide the parts outside the CDR3, is GAGVSQSPSNKVTEKGKDVELRCDPISGHTALYWYRQSLGQGLEFLIYFQGNSAPDKSGLPSDRFSAERTGGSVSTLTIQRTQQEDSAVYLCASSLVFYTEAFFGQGTRLTVV.

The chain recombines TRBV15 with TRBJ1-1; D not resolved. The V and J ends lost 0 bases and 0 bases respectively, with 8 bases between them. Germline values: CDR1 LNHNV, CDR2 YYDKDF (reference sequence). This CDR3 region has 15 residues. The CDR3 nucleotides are TGTGCCACCAGCAGAGATAAGGGCATGAACACTGAAGCTTTCTTT. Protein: CATSRDKGMNTEAFF.